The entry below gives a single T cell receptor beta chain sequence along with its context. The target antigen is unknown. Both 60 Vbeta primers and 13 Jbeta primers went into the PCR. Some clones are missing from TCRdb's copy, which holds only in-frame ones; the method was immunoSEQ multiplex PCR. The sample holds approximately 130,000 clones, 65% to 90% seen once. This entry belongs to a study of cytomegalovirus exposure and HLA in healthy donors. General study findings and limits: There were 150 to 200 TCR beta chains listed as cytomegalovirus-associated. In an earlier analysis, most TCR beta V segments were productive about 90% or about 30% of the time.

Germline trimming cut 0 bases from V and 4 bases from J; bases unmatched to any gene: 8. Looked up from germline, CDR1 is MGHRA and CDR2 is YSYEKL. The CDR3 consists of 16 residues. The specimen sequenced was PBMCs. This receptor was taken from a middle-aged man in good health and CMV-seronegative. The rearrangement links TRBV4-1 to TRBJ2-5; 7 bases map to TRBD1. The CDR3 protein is CASSQEFAGGLETQYF. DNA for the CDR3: TGCGCCAGCAGCCAAGAGTTTGCAGGGGGTTTAGAGACCCAGTACTTC.